This T cell receptor (beta chain) was sequenced during a study of naive and memory T cell subsets. Trimming cost V 3 bases and J 3 bases, with 22 bases left between them. Germline V gives CDR1 LNHNV, CDR2 YYDKDF (reference sequence). This CDR3 region has 18 residues. CD8 T cells were positively selected from what remained after CD4 positive selection. Overall study findings and caveats: Over 90% of naive TCR sequences appeared only once after error correction, unlike memory subsets. TCR abundance followed a power law differing between naive and memory subsets. Especially in CD8 cells, naive repertoires contained a few larger clonotypes, possibly CD45RA-re-expressing memory cells.

Comments on this clonotype: Its antigen is unidentified.

Two oligonucleotides, mixed equimolar, formed the beta constant-region primer covering TRBC1 and TRBC2. Four rounds of PCR amplified the ligated cDNA using nested alpha and beta constant-region primers plus SP2. One entry per CDR3 protein results from TCRdb running MiXCR on the UMI-ligation and nested PCR reads. Of about 140,000 distinct CDR3 sequences detected, approximately 18% appear once; the ten largest clones hold 0.6% to 0.8%. This receptor was obtained from a human donor in good health. The sequenced sample was naive CD8+ T cells from blood. The chain combines TRBV15 with TRBJ2-3; D uncertain. CDR3 DNA: TGTGCCACCAGCAGCCCCATTCTCGTTCAGGATGGGACAGATACGCAGTATTTT. This codes for CATSSPILVQDGTDTQYF.